The entry below gives a single TCR beta chain sequence along with its context. The protocol was immunoSEQ multiplex PCR, while the TCRdb copy is restricted to in-frame clones and leaves out a portion. The sample has about 48,000 clones, almost 95% seen once. The V gene's germline CDR1 is MDHEN and CDR2 SYDVKM. Trimming shortened V by 1 base and J by 8 bases, and 3 bases separated the two germline ends. CDR3 length: 11 amino acids. The data belong to a study of T cell changes during pregnancy in multiple sclerosis. J is TRBJ2-1 and V is TRBV28; D not resolved. This specimen consisted of CD4+ T cells from peripheral blood mononuclear cells, obtained in the second trimester of pregnancy. This clonotype was sampled from a female donor in good health, enrolled as a control in a pregnancy study. CDR3 DNA: TGTGCCAGCAGTTTATCGGATGAGCAGTTCTTC. Translating gives CASSLSDEQFF.